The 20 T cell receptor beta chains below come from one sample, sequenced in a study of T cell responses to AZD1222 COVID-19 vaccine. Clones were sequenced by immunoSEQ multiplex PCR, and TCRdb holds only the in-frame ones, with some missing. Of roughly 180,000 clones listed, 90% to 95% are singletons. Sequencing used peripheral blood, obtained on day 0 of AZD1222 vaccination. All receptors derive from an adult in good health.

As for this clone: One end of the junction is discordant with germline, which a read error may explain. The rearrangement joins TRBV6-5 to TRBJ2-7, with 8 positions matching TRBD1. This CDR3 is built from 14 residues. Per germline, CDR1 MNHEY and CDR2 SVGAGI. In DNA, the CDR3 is TGTGCCAGCAGCTCCCCCGGACAGGGTTTGAATATGGACTTC. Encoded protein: CASSSPGQGLNMDF.

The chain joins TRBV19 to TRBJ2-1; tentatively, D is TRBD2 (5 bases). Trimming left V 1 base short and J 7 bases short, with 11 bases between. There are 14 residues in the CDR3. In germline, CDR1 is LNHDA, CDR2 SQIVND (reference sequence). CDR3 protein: CASSIAVRRNEQFF. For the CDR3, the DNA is TGTGCCAGTAGTATAGCGGTTCGGAGGAATGAGCAGTTCTTC.

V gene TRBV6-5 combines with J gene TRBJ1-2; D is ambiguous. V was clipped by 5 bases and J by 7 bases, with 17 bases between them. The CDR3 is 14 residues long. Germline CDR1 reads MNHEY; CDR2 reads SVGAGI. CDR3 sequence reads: CASSRTTRSGGYTF. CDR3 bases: TGTGCCAGCAGTCGAACCACCAGGAGTGGTGGCTACACCTTC.

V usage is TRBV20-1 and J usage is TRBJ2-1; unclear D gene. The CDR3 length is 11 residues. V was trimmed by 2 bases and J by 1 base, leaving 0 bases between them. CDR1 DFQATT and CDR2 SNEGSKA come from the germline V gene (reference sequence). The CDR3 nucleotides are TGCAGTGCTAGATCCTACAATGAGCAGTTCTTC. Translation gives CSARSYNEQFF.

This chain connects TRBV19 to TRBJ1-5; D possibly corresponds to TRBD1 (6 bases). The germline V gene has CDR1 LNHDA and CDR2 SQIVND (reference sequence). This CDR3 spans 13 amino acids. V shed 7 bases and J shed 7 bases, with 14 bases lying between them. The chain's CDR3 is CASKGTRVQPQHF. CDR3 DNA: TGTGCCAGTAAGGGGACACGGGTACAGCCCCAGCATTTT.

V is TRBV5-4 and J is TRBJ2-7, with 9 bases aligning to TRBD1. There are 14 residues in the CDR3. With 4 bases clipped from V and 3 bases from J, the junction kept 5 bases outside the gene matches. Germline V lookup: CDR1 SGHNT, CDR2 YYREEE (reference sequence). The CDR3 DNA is TGTGCCAGCAGCCCCGGGACAGGGTACTACGAGCAGTACTTC. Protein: CASSPGTGYYEQYF.

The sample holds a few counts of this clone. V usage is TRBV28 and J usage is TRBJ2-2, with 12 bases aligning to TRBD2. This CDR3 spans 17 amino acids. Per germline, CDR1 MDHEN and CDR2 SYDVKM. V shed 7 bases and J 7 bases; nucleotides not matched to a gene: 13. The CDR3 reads CASTPAGLAGSGGELFF. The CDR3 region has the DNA TGTGCCAGCACTCCCGCCGGACTAGCGGGGTCCGGCGGGGAGCTGTTTTTT. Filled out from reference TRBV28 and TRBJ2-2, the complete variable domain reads DVKVTQSSRYLVKRTGEKVFLECVQDMDHENMFWYRQDPGLGLRLIYFSYDVKMKEKGDIPEGYSVSREKKERFSLILESASTNQTSMYLCASTPAGLAGSGGELFFGEGSRLTVL.

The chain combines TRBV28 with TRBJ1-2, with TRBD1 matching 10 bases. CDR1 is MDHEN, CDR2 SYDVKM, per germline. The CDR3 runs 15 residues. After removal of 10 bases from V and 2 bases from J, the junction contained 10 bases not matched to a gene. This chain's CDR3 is CAITSPGQGNYGYTF. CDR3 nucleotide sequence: TGTGCCATCACCTCCCCGGGACAGGGGAACTATGGCTACACCTTC.

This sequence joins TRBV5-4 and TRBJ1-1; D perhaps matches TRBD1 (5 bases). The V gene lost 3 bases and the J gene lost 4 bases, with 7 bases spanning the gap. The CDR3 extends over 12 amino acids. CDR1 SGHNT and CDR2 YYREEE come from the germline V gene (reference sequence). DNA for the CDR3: TGTGCCAGCAGCTCGAGGGGCACTGAAGCTTTCTTT. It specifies CASSSRGTEAFF.

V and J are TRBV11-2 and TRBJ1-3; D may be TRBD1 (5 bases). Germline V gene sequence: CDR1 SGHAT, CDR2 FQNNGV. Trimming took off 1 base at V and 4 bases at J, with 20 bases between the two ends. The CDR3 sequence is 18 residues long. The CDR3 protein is CASSLGAGRAFSGNTIYF. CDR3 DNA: TGTGCCAGCAGCTTAGGGGCGGGCAGGGCATTTTCCGGAAACACCATATATTTT.

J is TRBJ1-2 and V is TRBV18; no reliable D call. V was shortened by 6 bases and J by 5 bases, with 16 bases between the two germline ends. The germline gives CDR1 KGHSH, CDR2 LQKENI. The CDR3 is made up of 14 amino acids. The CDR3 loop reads CASSPDRGWYGYTF. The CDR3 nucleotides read TGTGCCAGCTCGCCGGACCGAGGGTGGTATGGCTACACCTTC.

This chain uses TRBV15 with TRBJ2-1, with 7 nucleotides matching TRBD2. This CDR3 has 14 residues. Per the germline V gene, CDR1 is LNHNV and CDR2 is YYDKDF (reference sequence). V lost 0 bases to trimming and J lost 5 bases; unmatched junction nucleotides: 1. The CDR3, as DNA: TGTGCCACCAGCAGAGATGGGGGGGACAATGAGCAGTTCTTC. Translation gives CATSRDGGDNEQFF. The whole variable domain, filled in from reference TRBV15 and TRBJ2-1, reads DAMVIQNPRYQVTQFGKPVTLSCSQTLNHNVMYWYQQKSSQAPKLLFHYYDKDFNNEADTPDNFQSRRPNTSFCFLDIRSPGLGDTAMYLCATSRDGGDNEQFFGPGTRLTVL.

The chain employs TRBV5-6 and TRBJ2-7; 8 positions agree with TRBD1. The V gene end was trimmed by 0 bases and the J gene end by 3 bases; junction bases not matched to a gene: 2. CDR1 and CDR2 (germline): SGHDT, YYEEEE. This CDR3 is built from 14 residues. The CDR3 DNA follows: TGTGCCAGCAGCTTGGACAGGGGGTTCTACGAGCAGTACTTC. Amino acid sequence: CASSLDRGFYEQYF.

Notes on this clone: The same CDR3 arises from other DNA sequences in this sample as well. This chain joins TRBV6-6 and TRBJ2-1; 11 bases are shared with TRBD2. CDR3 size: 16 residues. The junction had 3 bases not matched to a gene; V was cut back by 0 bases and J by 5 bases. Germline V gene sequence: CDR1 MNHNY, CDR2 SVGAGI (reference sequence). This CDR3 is CASSYSPGLADNEQFF. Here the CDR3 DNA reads TGTGCCAGCAGTTACTCCCCGGGACTAGCGGACAATGAGCAGTTCTTC.

CDR3 amino acids: CASSATDRGRIQPQHF. The CDR3, as DNA: TGTGCCAGTAGTGCCACGGACAGGGGGCGAATTCAGCCCCAGCATTTT. The J gene is TRBJ1-5, the V gene TRBV19, with 11 positions matching TRBD1. The trim removed 5 bases at V and 6 bases at J, leaving 9 bases unmatched. The CDR3 length is 16 residues. Germline CDR1 is LNHDA and CDR2 is SQIVND (reference sequence).

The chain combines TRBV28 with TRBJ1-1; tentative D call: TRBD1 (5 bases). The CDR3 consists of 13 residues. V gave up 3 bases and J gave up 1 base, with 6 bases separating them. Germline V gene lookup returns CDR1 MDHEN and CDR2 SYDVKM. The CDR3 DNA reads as TGTGCCAGCAGTTTGGGGGGGAACACTGAAGCTTTCTTT. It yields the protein CASSLGGNTEAFF.

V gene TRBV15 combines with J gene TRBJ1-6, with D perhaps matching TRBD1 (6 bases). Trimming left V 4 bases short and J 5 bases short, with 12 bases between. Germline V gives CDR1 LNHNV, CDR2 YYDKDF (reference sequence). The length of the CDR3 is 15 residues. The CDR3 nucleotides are TGTGCCACCAGCAAGGGGGGTGGAAATAATTCACCCCTCCACTTT. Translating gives CATSKGGGNNSPLHF.

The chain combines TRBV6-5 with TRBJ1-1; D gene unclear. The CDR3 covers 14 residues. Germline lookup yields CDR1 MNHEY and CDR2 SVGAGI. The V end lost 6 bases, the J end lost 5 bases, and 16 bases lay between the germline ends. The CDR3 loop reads CASSPDPGGTEAFF. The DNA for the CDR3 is TGTGCCAGCAGCCCCGACCCGGGCGGGACTGAAGCTTTCTTT.

The CDR3 DNA is TGTGCCAGCAGCCTAGAGAACATGGGGCACGAGCAGTACTTC. Translation gives CASSLENMGHEQYF. The chain recombines TRBV7-9 with TRBJ2-7, with D possibly being TRBD1 (5 bases). Germline V gene data show CDR1 as SEHNR and CDR2 as FQNEAQ (reference sequence). V was cut by 5 bases and J by 5 bases, with 16 bases left in between. CDR3 length equals 14 residues.

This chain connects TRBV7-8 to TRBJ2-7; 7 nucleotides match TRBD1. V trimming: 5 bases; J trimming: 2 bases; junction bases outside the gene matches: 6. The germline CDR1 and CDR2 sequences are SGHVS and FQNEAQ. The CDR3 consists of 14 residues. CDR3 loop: CASSLHQGAYEQYF. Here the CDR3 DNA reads TGTGCCAGCAGCCTTCATCAGGGGGCCTACGAGCAGTACTTC.